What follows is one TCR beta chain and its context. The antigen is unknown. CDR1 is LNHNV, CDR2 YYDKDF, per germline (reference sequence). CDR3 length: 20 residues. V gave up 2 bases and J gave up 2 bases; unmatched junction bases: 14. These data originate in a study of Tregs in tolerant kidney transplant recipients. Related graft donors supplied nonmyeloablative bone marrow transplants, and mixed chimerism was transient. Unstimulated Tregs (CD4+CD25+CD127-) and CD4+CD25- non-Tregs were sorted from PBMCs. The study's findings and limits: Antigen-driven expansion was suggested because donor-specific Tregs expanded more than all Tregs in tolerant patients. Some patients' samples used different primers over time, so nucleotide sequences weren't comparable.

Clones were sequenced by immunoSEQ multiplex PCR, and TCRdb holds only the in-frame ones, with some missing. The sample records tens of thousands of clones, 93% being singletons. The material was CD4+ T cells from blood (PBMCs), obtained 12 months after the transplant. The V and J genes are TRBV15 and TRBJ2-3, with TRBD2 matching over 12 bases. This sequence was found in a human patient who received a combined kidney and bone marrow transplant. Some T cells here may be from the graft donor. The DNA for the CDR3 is TGTGCCACCAGCAGATCGCCGGGACTAGCGGGCACAGAATCCACAGATACGCAGTATTTT. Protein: CATSRSPGLAGTESTDTQYF.